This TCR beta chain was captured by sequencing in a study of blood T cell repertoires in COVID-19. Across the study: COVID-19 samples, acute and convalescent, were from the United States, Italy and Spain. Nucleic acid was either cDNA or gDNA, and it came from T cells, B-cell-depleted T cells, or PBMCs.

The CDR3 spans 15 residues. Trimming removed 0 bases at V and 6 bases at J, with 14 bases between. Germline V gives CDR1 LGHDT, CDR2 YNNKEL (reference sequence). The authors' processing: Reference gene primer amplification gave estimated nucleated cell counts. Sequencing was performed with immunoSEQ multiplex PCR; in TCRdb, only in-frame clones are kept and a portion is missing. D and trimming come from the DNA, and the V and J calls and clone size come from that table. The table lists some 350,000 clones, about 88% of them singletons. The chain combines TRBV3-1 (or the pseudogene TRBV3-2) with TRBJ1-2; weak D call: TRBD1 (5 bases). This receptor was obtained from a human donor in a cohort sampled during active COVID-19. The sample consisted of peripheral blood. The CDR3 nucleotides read TGTGCCAGCAGCCAAGATTTGGGGCAGGTGGATGGCTACACCTTC. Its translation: CASSQDLGQVDGYTF.